These T cell receptor beta chains were read from a single sample in a study of T cell repertoires in cytomegalovirus infection. TCRdb called the reads again in MiXCR, with one record for every CDR3 protein. The data hold approximately 400,000 distinct CDR3 sequences, with roughly 30% observed a single time. Material: PBMCs. The receptors originated from a human donor in good health (CMV status not recorded). Some clones in this sample may be carry-over from other donors' samples. Both conserved end residues are part of each CDR3. Each record gives: D gene, J gene, clone size, V gene, CDR3 protein, CDR3 DNA. The D gene is left open where the match is weak. Some rows have no size entry. The others give once, few or many, or a class for an expanded clone.

>NA|TRBJ1-5|NA|TRBV5-3
CARSLPNGSGDQPQHF
TGTGCCAGAAGCTTACCGAACGGGAGCGGAGATCAGCCCCAGCATTTT
>TRBD2|TRBJ2-5|NA|TRBV20-1
CSAFGLAGATVETQYF
TGCAGTGCTTTCGGACTAGCGGGGGCCACTGTAGAGACCCAGTACTTC
>TRBD1|TRBJ1-5|NA|TRBV6-1
CASSMGQGTGQPQHF
TGTGCCAGCAGCATGGGACAGGGGACAGGTCAGCCCCAGCATTTT
>NA|TRBJ2-5|few|TRBV6-6
CASSYSIESTKVVETQYF
TGTGCCAGCAGTTACTCGATTGAGTCTACCAAAGTTGTAGAGACCCAGTACTTC
>TRBD1|TRBJ2-2|NA|TRBV5-4
CASSPGQGMGTGELFF
TGTGCCAGCAGCCCGGGACAGGGGATGGGGACCGGGGAGCTGTTTTTT
>TRBD2|TRBJ2-6|many|TRBV7-2
CASSFPGDYSGANVLTF
TGTGCCAGCAGCTTTCCCGGGGACTACTCTGGGGCCAACGTCCTGACTTTC
>NA|TRBJ2-3|few|TRBV20-1
CSASLLGLATDTQYF
TGCAGTGCCAGTCTTTTAGGGCTGGCTACAGATACGCAGTATTTT
>TRBD1|TRBJ1-5|few|TRBV20-1
CSAGPPQGGDQPQHF
TGCAGTGCTGGCCCACCACAGGGGGGTGATCAGCCCCAGCATTTT
>NA|TRBJ1-4|many|TRBV7-6
CASSLVVPAGKGEKLFF
TGTGCCAGCAGCTTAGTTGTTCCGGCTGGGAAAGGCGAAAAACTGTTTTTT
>TRBD1|TRBJ1-5|NA|TRBV19
CASSEQGYSNQPQHF
TGTGCCAGTAGTGAACAGGGGTATAGCAATCAGCCCCAGCATTTT
>NA|TRBJ2-7|many|TRBV4-1
CASSQAGYEQYF
TGCGCCAGCAGTCAAGCGGGCTACGAGCAGTACTTC
>NA|TRBJ1-5|NA|TRBV12-3/TRBV12-4
CASSFQGRSNQPQHF
TGTGCCAGCAGTTTCCAGGGAAGAAGCAATCAGCCCCAGCATTTT
>TRBD1|TRBJ2-7|NA|TRBV28
CASSPGGTGGSLGYEQYF
TGTGCCAGCAGTCCGGGGGGGACAGGGGGCTCGTTGGGCTACGAGCAGTACTTC
>NA|TRBJ1-1|few|TRBV28
CASHSLAANTEAFF
TGTGCCAGTCATTCGCTCGCGGCAAACACTGAAGCTTTCTTT
>NA|TRBJ1-4|few|TRBV7-9
CASSLLFQGAVGEKLFF
TGTGCCAGCAGCTTATTATTCCAGGGTGCCGTTGGTGAAAAACTGTTTTTT
>NA|TRBJ1-4|once|TRBV7-6
CASSWESGEKLFF
TGTGCCAGCAGCTGGGAGTCCGGGGAAAAACTGTTTTTT
>NA|TRBJ1-4|NA|TRBV11-1
CASSFDSGREKLFF
TGTGCCAGCAGCTTCGACAGCGGACGGGAAAAACTGTTTTTT
>NA|TRBJ2-5|many|TRBV7-2
CASSLAGLQETQYF
TGTGCCAGCAGCTTAGCCGGCTTACAAGAGACCCAGTACTTC